The 17 T cell receptor beta chains given below trace back to one sample, sequenced in a study of T cells in Graves' hyperthyroidism and ophthalmopathy. Amplified TCR beta CDR3 regions derived from RNA transcripts. First-round RT-PCR of the TCR CDR3 relied on the HTBI primer set. TCRdb independently ran MiXCR on the multiplex PCR reads; one entry per CDR3 protein. Of under 400,000 distinct CDR3 sequences detected, about 15% appear once; the ten largest clones hold 25% to 35%. Specimen: blood. The receptors here all came from a woman aged 18 to 35 with Graves' hyperthyroidism that later progressed to Graves' ophthalmopathy.

This clonotype was counted ten times or more. The chain links TRBV2 to TRBJ1-1; D is unresolved. Trimming left V 7 bases short and J 9 bases short, with 9 bases between. The germline V gene encodes CDR1 SNHLY and CDR2 FYNNEI. CDR3 length equals 10 residues. CDR3: CASNSPKAFF. The CDR3 DNA reads as TGTGCCAGCAATTCGCCGAAAGCTTTCTTT. The full variable domain, completed using reference TRBV2 and TRBJ1-1, is EPEVTQTPSHQVTQMGQEVILRCVPISNHLYFYWYRQILGQKVEFLVSFYNNEISEKSEIFDDQFSVERPDGSNFTLKIRSTKLEDSAMYFCASNSPKAFFGQGTRLTVV.

The V gene is TRBV10-2, the J gene TRBJ2-6, with TRBD1 matching 8 bases. Germline CDR1 is WSHSY and CDR2 is SAAADI. CDR3 size: 18 residues. The ends lost 0 bases at V and 4 bases at J; junction bases unmatched: 8. The CDR3 region is CASSESTQGATGANVLTF. CDR3 nucleotides: TGCGCCAGCAGTGAGTCGACTCAGGGGGCAACGGGGGCCAACGTCCTGACTTTC.

About this clonotype: A much larger clone differs from this one at a single base, so this may be a read error. The gene calls are TRBV20-1 and TRBJ2-1; TRBD2 matches at 9 bases. Losses at the gene ends were 1 base for V and 4 bases for J; bases not matched to a gene: 8. The CDR3 runs to 16 residues. The germline gives CDR1 DFQATT, CDR2 SNEGSKA (reference sequence). CDR3 sequence (DNA): TGCAGTGCTAGAGGAAGGGCTAGCGGGACATACAATGAGCAGTTCTTC. This translates into CSARGRASGTYNEQFF.

This clonotype was counted a few times. The DNA of the CDR3 is TGCGCCAGCAGTGTGGGACAGACCAATGGCTACACCTTC. It specifies CASSVGQTNGYTF. V gene TRBV10-1 combines with J gene TRBJ1-2; TRBD1 aligns across 7 bases. V trimming: 4 bases; J trimming: 6 bases; junction bases outside the gene matches: 5. The length of the CDR3 is 13 residues. Germline V lookup: CDR1 WNHNN, CDR2 SYGVQD (reference sequence).

In this sample, this clonotype turned up many times. The CDR3 loop reads CASSAPGFLNQPQHF. The CDR3 bases are TGTGCCAGCAGCGCCCCGGGGTTCCTTAATCAGCCCCAGCATTTT. V usage is TRBV28 and J usage is TRBJ1-5; D ambiguous. V lost 6 bases and J 4 bases, leaving 16 bases between the germline ends. This CDR3 spans 15 amino acids. The germline V gene encodes CDR1 MDHEN and CDR2 SYDVKM.

This chain joins TRBV6-5 and TRBJ2-5, with 10 bases fitting TRBD2. Germline trimming cut 4 bases from V and 9 bases from J; bases unmatched to any gene: 8. The CDR3 sequence is 14 residues long. Germline V gene lookup returns CDR1 MNHEY and CDR2 SVGAGI. Here the CDR3 DNA reads TGTGCCAGCAGTTTCGGGACTAGCGCTTCCCCCCAGTACTTC. The encoded protein is CASSFGTSASPQYF.

This clonotype was seen many times. The V gene is TRBV29-1, the J gene TRBJ1-1, with D uncertain. This CDR3 comprises 14 residues. The germline V gene encodes CDR1 SQVTM and CDR2 ANQGSEA. V was trimmed by 4 bases and J by 4 bases, leaving 16 bases between them. This CDR3 reads CSVGSRRVTTEAFF. In DNA form, the CDR3 reads TGCAGCGTTGGATCTCGGAGGGTGACCACTGAAGCTTTCTTT.

J is TRBJ2-2 and V is TRBV9, with 7 positions matching TRBD2. Trimming removed 7 bases from V and 4 bases from J; junction bases left unmatched: 4. The CDR3 loop spans 13 amino acids. Germline lookup yields CDR1 SGDLS and CDR2 YYNGEE. CDR3 sequence reads: CASHGGTTGELFF. The CDR3 DNA follows: TGTGCCAGCCACGGGGGGACCACCGGGGAGCTGTTTTTT.

This clonotype has a count of ten or more. The DNA for the CDR3 is TGTGCCAGCACCAACGGGCCGGCTAGCGGGTTAACCGGGTCCTACAATGAGCAGTTCTTC. Translating it yields CASTNGPASGLTGSYNEQFF. The J gene is TRBJ2-1, the V gene TRBV2, with 8 bases matching TRBD2. V shed 7 bases, J shed 1 base, and the junction held 21 bases outside the gene matches. The CDR3 runs 20 residues. Germline CDR1 is SNHLY and CDR2 is FYNNEI.

V and J are TRBV29-1 and TRBJ1-1; no reliable D call. Trimming shortened V by 2 bases and J by 5 bases, and 3 bases separated the two germline ends. The germline CDR1 and CDR2 sequences are SQVTM and ANQGSEA. This CDR3 is 10 amino acids long. CDR3 sequence: CSVEQTEAFF. The CDR3, as DNA: TGCAGCGTTGAACAGACTGAAGCTTTCTTT.

This clonotype was seen only a few times. The chain combines TRBV27 with TRBJ2-7; D may correspond to TRBD1 or TRBD2 (5 bases each). Per germline, CDR1 MNHEY and CDR2 SMNVEV (reference sequence). The CDR3 sequence is 13 residues long. V gave up 6 bases and J gave up 4 bases, with 13 bases separating them. The DNA of the CDR3 is TGTGCCAGCAGCCCGGGGCCTTTATACGAGCAGTACTTC. Amino acid sequence: CASSPGPLYEQYF.

This clonotype was picked up a small number of times. The CDR3 sequence is CASSPGSWDEQYF. The CDR3 nucleotides are TGTGCCAGCAGCCCAGGGAGTTGGGACGAGCAGTACTTC. The V and J genes are TRBV7-9 and TRBJ2-7; tentatively, D is TRBD1 or TRBD2 (5 bases each). CDR1 is SEHNR, CDR2 FQNEAQ, per germline (reference sequence). Deletions cut 5 bases from V and 5 bases from J, with 13 bases between. The CDR3 consists of 13 residues.

V gene TRBV30 combines with J gene TRBJ2-1; D possibly uses TRBD1 or TRBD2 (5 bases each). Germline-derived CDR1 and CDR2 are GTSNPN and SVGIG (reference sequence). The length of the CDR3 is 14 residues. The V and J ends lost 0 bases and 9 bases respectively, with 15 bases between them. The CDR3: CAWSVGSVRGEQFF. The CDR3 DNA reads as TGTGCCTGGAGTGTAGGGAGTGTTAGGGGTGAGCAGTTCTTC.

The rearrangement uses TRBV28 and TRBJ1-3; D ambiguous. This CDR3 has 14 amino acids. V was cut by 5 bases and J by 4 bases, with 12 bases left in between. Germline V CDR1 and CDR2: MDHEN, SYDVKM. CDR3 nucleotide sequence: TGTGCCAGCAGTCCCAACGGCGGCGGAAACACCATATATTTT. This codes for CASSPNGGGNTIYF.

The chain links TRBV27 to TRBJ2-7; 8 nucleotides match TRBD1. Germline CDR1 reads MNHEY; CDR2 reads SMNVEV (reference sequence). Losses at the gene ends were 2 bases for V and 4 bases for J; bases not matched to a gene: 13. CDR3 size: 17 residues. CDR3 in amino acids: CASSLGFRAGGRYEQYF. The CDR3 region has the DNA TGTGCCAGCAGTTTAGGTTTCCGGGCAGGGGGCAGGTACGAGCAGTACTTC.

The chain uses TRBV30 and TRBJ2-3, with D tentatively TRBD1 (5 bases). The V end was cut by 2 bases, the J end by 4 bases, with 7 bases between. The length of the CDR3 is 12 residues. CDR1 and CDR2 (germline): GTSNPN, SVGIG (reference sequence). CDR3 sequence (DNA): TGTGCCTGGAGTCCGACAGCAGATACGCAGTATTTT. Translated, it gives CAWSPTADTQYF.

This clonotype was detected many times. The chain couples TRBV7-8 to TRBJ1-4; TRBD1 agrees at 10 bases. This CDR3 spans 16 amino acids. The germline gives CDR1 SGHVS, CDR2 FQNEAQ. Germline trimming cut 5 bases from V and 0 bases from J; bases unmatched to any gene: 3. This chain's CDR3 is CASSPGTGATNEKLFF. The CDR3 coding sequence is TGTGCCAGCAGCCCTGGGACAGGGGCAACTAATGAAAAACTGTTTTTT.